These 27 T cell receptor beta chains came from one sample sequenced in a study of shared clonotypes between healthy human individuals. Only in-frame clones appear in the TCRdb table, and some are missing; sequencing was by immunoSEQ multiplex PCR. The sample records about 1.5 million clones, approximately 98% being singletons. The sequencing input was naive CD4+ T cells sorted from blood. Sample subset: CD45RA+ positively selected. The receptors originated from a man aged 25-45 years in good health.

The gene calls are TRBV6-1 and TRBJ2-3; 8 positions match TRBD2. After removal of 6 bases from V and 0 bases from J, the junction contained 5 bases not matched to a gene. CDR1 MNHNS and CDR2 SASEGT come from the germline V gene. This CDR3 has 15 amino acids. CDR3 amino acids: CASSLTSGSTDTQYF. CDR3 in DNA: TGTGCCAGCAGCCTAACTAGCGGTAGCACAGATACGCAGTATTTT.

This chain joins TRBV7-9 and TRBJ2-2, with no clear D. V was pared by 5 bases and J by 5 bases, with 12 bases between. Looked up from germline, CDR1 is SEHNR and CDR2 is FQNEAQ (reference sequence). CDR3 length: 14 amino acids. For the CDR3, the DNA is TGTGCCAGCAGCCCACAACTAATTACCGGGGAGCTGTTTTTT. This translates into CASSPQLITGELFF.

The chain joins TRBV6-5 to TRBJ2-7; no reliable D call. V lost 2 bases, J lost 6 bases, and 14 bases lay in between. The CDR3 has 14 residues. Germline CDR1 and CDR2: MNHEY and SVGAGI. The CDR3 spells CASSYTAGVSEQYF. The CDR3 coding sequence is TGTGCCAGCAGTTACACCGCTGGCGTATCCGAGCAGTACTTC.

This rearrangement joins TRBV6-5 to TRBJ2-7; no firm D call. The CDR3 consists of 14 residues. The V end was cut by 6 bases, the J end by 1 base, with 13 bases between. Germline CDR1 MNHEY, CDR2 SVGAGI. The CDR3 region is CASRGHLVSYEQYF. CDR3 coding DNA: TGTGCCAGCAGAGGTCACCTTGTGTCCTACGAGCAGTACTTC.

The V call is TRBV5-4, the J call TRBJ2-1, with 13 positions matching TRBD2. The CDR3 is 17 amino acids. Trimming cost V 4 bases and J 9 bases; bases outside gene matches: 13. Germline assignment: CDR1 SGHNT and CDR2 YYREEE (reference sequence). The CDR3 sequence is CASSQPLGLAGVGEQFF. CDR3 nucleotides: TGTGCCAGCAGCCAACCCCTAGGACTAGCGGGAGTCGGTGAGCAGTTCTTC.

The rearrangement uses TRBV9 and TRBJ2-7; 8 bases agree with TRBD1. Trimming removed 4 bases from V and 0 bases from J; junction bases left unmatched: 9. Germline V gene lookup returns CDR1 SGDLS and CDR2 YYNGEE. The CDR3 consists of 16 residues. CDR3 region: CASSPRQGRGSYEQYF. CDR3 bases: TGTGCCAGCAGCCCCCGACAGGGGAGAGGCTCCTACGAGCAGTACTTC.

This chain links TRBV6-5 with TRBJ2-7; 7 positions agree with TRBD2. Looked up from germline, CDR1 is MNHEY and CDR2 is SVGAGI. The trim removed 1 base at V and 5 bases at J, leaving 5 bases unmatched. The length of the CDR3 is 14 residues. The CDR3 bases are TGTGCCAGCAGTTACTTTGGGAGCGGGAACGAGCAGTACTTC. It encodes CASSYFGSGNEQYF.

The V call is TRBV28, the J call TRBJ2-5; 7 nucleotides align to TRBD1. This CDR3 has 14 amino acids. Unmatched junction bases numbered 6, after V lost 6 bases and J lost 2 bases. Germline V CDR1 and CDR2: MDHEN, SYDVKM. The CDR3 loop is CASRSPGQQETQYF. The CDR3 coding sequence is TGTGCCAGCAGATCACCGGGACAGCAAGAGACCCAGTACTTC.

The rearrangement links TRBV28 to TRBJ2-3; no reliable D call. This CDR3 is built from 19 residues. The V end lost 2 bases, the J end lost 3 bases, and 24 bases lay between the germline ends. Germline CDR1 MDHEN, CDR2 SYDVKM. The DNA of the CDR3 is TGTGCCAGCAGTTTACCGTCCACCCCGGTCAGCTTAATAACAGATACGCAGTATTTT. It yields the protein CASSLPSTPVSLITDTQYF.

The rearrangement uses TRBV9 and TRBJ2-3; 9 positions match TRBD2. Germline V CDR1 and CDR2: SGDLS, YYNGEE. With V trimmed by 3 bases and J by 6 bases, 5 bases remained unmatched. The CDR3 has 14 amino acids. The chain's CDR3 is CASSAEGTSDTQYF. As DNA, the CDR3 is TGTGCCAGCAGCGCCGAAGGGACTAGCGATACGCAGTATTTT.

The chain links TRBV4-3 to TRBJ2-2, with D hard to call. This CDR3 comprises 16 residues. Germline CDR1 and CDR2: LGHNA and YSLEER. V shed 0 bases and J shed 4 bases, with 12 bases lying between them. The CDR3 region is CASSQDSAFGTGELFF. In nucleotides, the CDR3 is TGCGCCAGCAGCCAAGATTCGGCGTTTGGCACCGGGGAGCTGTTTTTT.

This clone was recorded only once. The J gene is TRBJ2-3, the V gene TRBV20-1, with no clear D. V shed 4 bases and J shed 4 bases, with 6 bases lying between them. Germline-derived CDR1 and CDR2 are DFQATT and SNEGSKA (reference sequence). This CDR3 region has 11 residues. Here the CDR3 reads CSAKIADTQYF. The CDR3, as DNA: TGCAGTGCTAAGATAGCAGATACGCAGTATTTT.

The chain uses TRBV6-4 and TRBJ2-1; 12 positions agree with TRBD2. V lost 5 bases and J lost 6; bases outside the gene matches: 5. Germline CDR1 is MRHNA and CDR2 is SNTAGT. This CDR3 spans 15 amino acids. The CDR3 region is CASSPRLAGVNEQFF. The CDR3 DNA follows: TGTGCCAGCAGTCCACGACTAGCGGGAGTCAATGAGCAGTTCTTC.

This chain links TRBV30 with TRBJ1-4; D is undetermined. The CDR3 spans 12 residues. Trimming removed 4 bases at V and 5 bases at J, with 8 bases between. Germline values: CDR1 GTSNPN, CDR2 SVGIG (reference sequence). CDR3 coding DNA: TGTGCCTGGACCGTCTTAAATGAAAAACTGTTTTTT. It codes for CAWTVLNEKLFF.

The genes are TRBV6-4 and TRBJ2-7; D is perhaps TRBD2 (6 bases). This CDR3 contains 15 residues. Per the germline V gene, CDR1 is MRHNA and CDR2 is SNTAGT. Trimming pared 3 bases from V and 5 bases from J, leaving 17 bases between. The CDR3 protein is CASSDRSGLRDEQYF. In nucleotides, the CDR3 is TGTGCCAGCAGTGATAGGAGCGGACTAAGGGACGAGCAGTACTTC.

The chain employs TRBV7-9 and TRBJ1-3, with D unresolved. The CDR3 loop spans 15 amino acids. V gave up 2 bases and J gave up 0 bases, with 8 bases separating them. Germline CDR1 and CDR2: SEHNR and FQNEAQ (reference sequence). CDR3 region: CASSLWSDSGNTIYF. The CDR3 DNA sequence: TGTGCCAGCAGCTTATGGTCGGACTCTGGAAACACCATATATTTT.

The J gene is TRBJ2-5, the V gene TRBV6-5; D not certain. Trimming cost V 7 bases and J 4 bases, with 19 bases left between them. CDR1 MNHEY and CDR2 SVGAGI come from the germline V gene. The length of the CDR3 is 15 residues. The DNA for the CDR3 is TGTGCCAGCAACCCTCTGGGCGTCCCAGGAGAGACCCAGTACTTC. Amino acids: CASNPLGVPGETQYF.

The J gene is TRBJ2-7, the V gene TRBV4-1; TRBD1 agrees at 11 bases. CDR3 length: 15 residues. V was pared by 5 bases and J by 1 base, with 4 bases of the junction left unmatched. From germline, CDR1 is MGHRA and CDR2 YSYEKL. The CDR3 here is CASSKGQGVSYEQYF. The CDR3 bases are TGCGCCAGCAGCAAGGGACAGGGGGTTTCCTACGAGCAGTACTTC.

The chain has TRBV11-2 and TRBJ2-7; TRBD2 matches 7 bases. CDR1 SGHAT and CDR2 FQNNGV come from the germline V gene. V dropped 5 bases and J dropped 5; count of bases not matched to a gene: 12. This CDR3 spans 15 amino acids. CDR3 bases: TGTGCCAGCAGCCCGCAGCGGGGCGCGTTGAACGAGCAGTACTTC. Its translation is CASSPQRGALNEQYF.

CDR3 in DNA: TGTGCCAGCAGTTCTCCCGCGGCTAGCGGCGACAATGAGCAGTTCTTC. It specifies CASSSPAASGDNEQFF. This chain joins TRBV28 and TRBJ2-1; 7 bases are a match to TRBD2. J was trimmed by 5 bases and V by 4 bases; bases with no gene match: 11. CDR3 size: 16 residues. Germline assignment: CDR1 MDHEN and CDR2 SYDVKM.

Of note for this clone: Other DNA sequences from this sample encode an identical CDR3 as well. V is TRBV2 and J is TRBJ2-7, with D uncertain. The ends were cut back, 3 bases at V and 8 bases at J, with 5 bases in the middle. Per the germline V gene, CDR1 is SNHLY and CDR2 is FYNNEI. This CDR3 is built from 10 residues. CDR3 sequence reads: CASSDRKQYF. The DNA for the CDR3 is TGTGCCAGCAGTGACCGGAAGCAGTACTTC. The whole variable domain, filled in from reference TRBV2 and TRBJ2-7, reads EPEVTQTPSHQVTQMGQEVILRCVPISNHLYFYWYRQILGQKVEFLVSFYNNEISEKSEIFDDQFSVERPDGSNFTLKIRSTKLEDSAMYFCASSDRKQYFGPGTRLTVT.

This clone was seen just once. V is TRBV28 and J is TRBJ2-2; D may be TRBD1 or TRBD2 (5 bases each). V was shortened by 5 bases and J by 5 bases, with 18 bases between the two germline ends. The germline V gene has CDR1 MDHEN and CDR2 SYDVKM. CDR3 length equals 16 residues. The CDR3 region is CASSTNPGRKTGELFF. CDR3 sequence (DNA): TGTGCCAGCAGTACGAATCCGGGACGGAAGACCGGGGAGCTGTTTTTT.

This sequence joins TRBV14 and TRBJ2-5; TRBD2 might be the D (5 bases). Germline CDR1 reads SGHDN; CDR2 reads FVKESK. V dropped 4 bases and J dropped 5 bases, with 17 bases sitting between them. The CDR3 has 15 residues. CDR3 nucleotides: TGTGCCAGCAGCCCAAGAGGGTTGGCGCTCGAGACCCAGTACTTC. Amino acid sequence: CASSPRGLALETQYF.

The chain joins TRBV6-4 to TRBJ1-5; D uncertain. The V gene lost 4 bases and the J gene lost 3 bases, with 13 bases spanning the gap. The length of the CDR3 is 15 residues. Germline CDR1 and CDR2: MRHNA and SNTAGT. This chain's CDR3 is CASSVDLGFNQPQHF. The CDR3 bases are TGTGCCAGCAGTGTGGACTTAGGCTTCAATCAGCCCCAGCATTTT.

The J gene is TRBJ2-1, the V gene TRBV25-1; a possible D gene is TRBD1 (9 bases). Trimming shortened V by 10 bases and J by 8 bases, and 18 bases separated the two germline ends. Germline CDR1 MGHDK, CDR2 SYGVNS. There are 13 residues in the CDR3. The CDR3 bases are TGTGCCACGCGGGGGGACAGGGTATATGAGCAGTTCTTC. Translating gives CATRGDRVYEQFF.

The chain combines TRBV7-9 with TRBJ2-7; 14 nucleotides align to TRBD2. The CDR3 spans 15 residues. Germline CDR1 SEHNR, CDR2 FQNEAQ (reference sequence). The trim removed 5 bases at V and 3 bases at J, leaving 3 bases unmatched. The CDR3 spells CASSAGLAGGYEQYF. The CDR3 DNA sequence: TGTGCCAGCAGCGCCGGACTAGCGGGAGGCTACGAGCAGTACTTC.

This chain links TRBV28 with TRBJ2-3, with TRBD1 matching over 7 bases. The CDR3 spans 16 residues. The germline gives CDR1 MDHEN, CDR2 SYDVKM. Trimming took 5 bases from V and 1 from J; bases not matched to a gene: 9. The CDR3 loop is CASSTRQGAGTDTQYF. The CDR3 region has the DNA TGTGCCAGCAGTACCAGACAGGGTGCGGGCACAGATACGCAGTATTTT.